The 31 T cell receptor beta chains listed next were all sequenced from one sample in a study of low-dose radiotherapy and immunotherapy resistance in tumors. cDNA synthesis used a TRAV/TRBV-specific primer set for both chains. An approximately 19-cycle PCR with a constant-region primer and V-primer adapter amplified TCRs. TCRdb itself ran the reads through MiXCR, one entry per CDR3 protein. The sample contains under 90,000 distinct CDR3 sequences, 15% to 20% of which appear only once. Time point in this sample: before trial treatment. The sequencing here drew on PBMCs, taken before treatment. These receptors were collected from a male donor with prostate cancer.

This clonotype was seen only a few times. The limits of the CDR3 on the DNA are not certain, so only TCRdb's listed CDR3 is given. The chain has TRBV24-1 and TRBJ2-2; the tabulated D call, TRBD1, remains unverified against the DNA. Germline CDR1 reads KGHDR; CDR2 reads SFDVKD. The CDR3 is made up of 14 amino acids, end residues included. CDR3: CATRTPPHRGAVFF.

The rearrangement joins TRBV11-3 to TRBJ2-5; tentatively, D is TRBD1 (5 bases). V gave up 3 bases and J gave up 5 bases, with 10 bases separating them. Germline values: CDR1 SGHNT, CDR2 YENEEA. The CDR3 contains 13 residues. CDR3 sequence: CASSFRGAETQYF. The CDR3 bases are TGTGCCAGCAGCTTTCGTGGGGCGGAGACCCAGTACTTC.

Many counts were recorded for this clonotype. This chain links TRBV6-1 with TRBJ2-1; 9 nucleotides line up with TRBD1. CDR3 length equals 17 residues. V trimming: 2 bases; J trimming: 2 bases; junction bases outside the gene matches: 7. Germline CDR1 is MNHNS and CDR2 is SASEGT. In nucleotides, the CDR3 is TGTGCCAGCAGTGAATCACCCTGGACAGGGGCCTACAATGAGCAGTTCTTC. Amino acid sequence: CASSESPWTGAYNEQFF.

Only a few counts were recorded for this clonotype. The chain joins TRBV5-4 to TRBJ1-2; D unresolved. Germline CDR1 is SGHNT and CDR2 is YYREEE (reference sequence). The length of the CDR3 is 14 residues. Trimming took 4 bases from V and 3 from J, leaving 13 bases between them. The CDR3 sequence: CASSPQRFDYGYTF. The DNA for the CDR3 is TGTGCCAGCAGCCCCCAGCGATTCGACTATGGCTACACCTTC. Together with reference TRBV5-4 and TRBJ1-2, the CDR3 gives the full variable domain: ETGVTQSPTHLIKTRGQQVTLRCSSQSGHNTVSWYQQALGQGPQFIFQYYREEENGRGNFPPRFSGLQFPNYSSELNVNALELDDSALYLCASSPQRFDYGYTFGSGTRLTVV.

This clonotype showed up many times. The chain employs TRBV5-4 and TRBJ2-5; the match to TRBD2 covers 11 bases. Germline V gene data show CDR1 as SGHNT and CDR2 as YYREEE (reference sequence). The CDR3 is made up of 15 amino acids. Losses at the gene ends were 2 bases for V and 2 bases for J; bases not matched to a gene: 2. The CDR3 DNA follows: TGTGCCAGCAGCTTTAGACTAGCGGGGCAAGAGACCCAGTACTTC. Protein: CASSFRLAGQETQYF.

This clonotype has ten or more counts. The chain couples TRBV3-1 to TRBJ1-4; 8 positions match TRBD1. CDR3 size: 14 residues. Germline assignment: CDR1 LGHDT and CDR2 YNNKEL (reference sequence). After removal of 5 bases from V and 8 bases from J, the junction contained 7 bases not matched to a gene. CDR3 DNA: TGTGCCAGCAGCGAACAGGGGGTAGGAGAAAAACTGTTTTTT. This codes for CASSEQGVGEKLFF.

The CDR3 sequence: CASSTPGGAYEQYF. The CDR3 DNA reads as TGTGCCAGCAGCACTCCGGGGGGAGCCTACGAGCAGTACTTC. J is TRBJ2-7 and V is TRBV5-4, with 7 bases fitting TRBD2. CDR3 length equals 14 residues. J gave up 2 bases and V 4 bases, and 6 bases lay outside the gene matches. From germline, CDR1 is SGHNT and CDR2 YYREEE (reference sequence). Supplemented by reference TRBV5-4 and TRBJ2-7, the full variable domain reads ETGVTQSPTHLIKTRGQQVTLRCSSQSGHNTVSWYQQALGQGPQFIFQYYREEENGRGNFPPRFSGLQFPNYSSELNVNALELDDSALYLCASSTPGGAYEQYFGPGTRLTVT.

This clonotype was observed at least ten times. One end of the junction is discordant with germline, which a read error may explain. The V gene is TRBV11-2, the J gene TRBJ2-6; TRBD2 might be the D (6 bases). The CDR3 spans 18 residues. Germline CDR1 and CDR2: SGHAT and FQNNGV. CDR3 in DNA: TGTGCCAGCTCTTCGTTTGGGGCGGGAACCTCTGAGGCCAACGTCCTGACTTTC. Translating gives CASSSFGAGTSEANVLTF.

This clonotype has at least ten counts. The chain couples TRBV19 to TRBJ1-5; D gene unclear. Trimming cost V 1 base and J 0 bases, with 7 bases left between them. CDR1 is LNHDA and CDR2 is SQIVND in the germline V gene (reference sequence). The CDR3 extends over 15 amino acids. The CDR3 DNA follows: TGTGCCAGTAGTATAGCAGATTATAGCAATCAGCCCCAGCATTTT. Translated, it gives CASSIADYSNQPQHF. The full variable domain, its missing parts supplied by reference TRBV19 and TRBJ1-5, is DGGITQSPKYLFRKEGQNVTLSCEQNLNHDAMYWYRQDPGQGLRLIYYSQIVNDFQKGDIAEGYSVSREKKESFPLTVTSAQKNPTAFYLCASSIADYSNQPQHFGDGTRLSIL.

This clonotype was picked up many times. The rearrangement uses TRBV6-1 and TRBJ1-1; maybe TRBD1 (5 bases). Germline lookup yields CDR1 MNHNS and CDR2 SASEGT. The CDR3 consists of 15 residues. Trimming cost V 7 bases and J 4 bases, with 19 bases left between them. CDR3 bases: TGTGCCAGCACCTTCCGGGGGGGGGAGGGCACTGAAGCTTTCTTT. It encodes CASTFRGGEGTEAFF.

This clonotype was observed many times. V usage is TRBV11-2 and J usage is TRBJ2-7; 10 bases align to TRBD2. CDR3 length: 18 residues. Germline V gives CDR1 SGHAT, CDR2 FQNNGV. The V gene end was trimmed by 2 bases and the J gene end by 2 bases; junction bases not matched to a gene: 12. This CDR3 is CASSLRLAGARDAYEQYF. The DNA for the CDR3 is TGTGCCAGCAGCTTAAGGCTAGCGGGGGCCCGAGACGCCTACGAGCAGTACTTC.

This clonotype came up many times. CDR3 DNA sequence: TGTGCCAGCAGTTACTCGTTCGGGGACTATGGCTACACCTTC. Its translation: CASSYSFGDYGYTF. The chain employs TRBV6-6 and TRBJ1-2; D uncertain. V shed 0 bases and J shed 3 bases, with 8 bases lying between them. This CDR3 region has 14 residues. Germline CDR1 and CDR2: MNHNY and SVGAGI (reference sequence).

This clonotype was recorded many times. J is TRBJ2-7 and V is TRBV11-2; 8 bases are shared with TRBD1. CDR3 length: 14 residues. CDR1 SGHAT and CDR2 FQNNGV come from the germline V gene. J lost 6 bases, V lost 6 bases, and 10 bases had no gene match. CDR3 DNA sequence: TGTGCCAGCAGTCCGGACAGGGCCTCTGGCGAGCAGTACTTC. The encoded protein is CASSPDRASGEQYF.

This clonotype has a count of ten or more. This chain uses TRBV15 with TRBJ1-1; no firm D call. Germline lookup yields CDR1 LNHNV and CDR2 YYDKDF (reference sequence). The CDR3 covers 9 residues. The CDR3 here is CARIPEAFF. In DNA, the CDR3 is TGTGCACGTATCCCTGAAGCTTTCTTT.

This clonotype has ten or more counts. The chain's CDR3 is CASSLNGGGVGETQYF. The CDR3, as DNA: TGTGCCAGCAGCTTAAACGGCGGGGGGGTTGGAGAGACCCAGTACTTC. The chain has TRBV7-9 and TRBJ2-5; TRBD2 aligns across 9 bases. V lost 2 bases, J lost 4 bases, and 8 bases stayed unmatched. Per the germline V gene, CDR1 is SEHNR and CDR2 is FQNEAQ (reference sequence). The CDR3 contains 16 residues.

This clonotype occurred many times. The chain uses TRBV24-1 and TRBJ2-7; D gene uncertain. Germline CDR1 reads KGHDR; CDR2 reads SFDVKD. This CDR3 spans 13 amino acids. V dropped 4 bases and J dropped 0 bases, with 6 bases sitting between them. CDR3 in amino acids: CATSDGSSYEQYF. For the CDR3, the DNA is TGTGCCACCAGTGACGGCAGCTCCTACGAGCAGTACTTC.

The chain carries TRBV27 and TRBJ2-5; TRBD2 matches at 12 bases. V lost 3 bases, J lost 2 bases, and 4 bases stayed unmatched. Looked up from germline, CDR1 is MNHEY and CDR2 is SMNVEV (reference sequence). The CDR3 runs 16 residues. The CDR3 coding sequence is TGTGCCAGCAGTTTCTCCCTAGCGGGGGGGCAAGAGACCCAGTACTTC. It is translated as CASSFSLAGGQETQYF.

This clonotype was observed at least ten times. The J gene is TRBJ2-3, the V gene TRBV11-2; D is unresolved. The CDR3 consists of 12 residues. Per the germline V gene, CDR1 is SGHAT and CDR2 is FQNNGV. V was clipped by 5 bases and J by 6 bases, with 9 bases between them. CDR3 coding DNA: TGTGCCAGCAGCAAGAATAGGGATACGCAGTATTTT. As protein: CASSKNRDTQYF.

This clonotype was counted many times. The chain carries TRBV6-2 or TRBV6-3 and TRBJ1-4, with D perhaps TRBD1 (6 bases). Trimming pared 8 bases from V and 7 bases from J, leaving 14 bases between. This CDR3 is built from 13 residues. Germline CDR1 is MNHEY and CDR2 is SVGEGT. The CDR3 coding sequence is TGTGCCAGCCTAGGCACAGGGCCTGAAAAACTGTTTTTT. Translated, it gives CASLGTGPEKLFF.

As for this clonotype: Just one base apart from a much larger clone, this may be a read error. This sequence joins TRBV7-2 and TRBJ2-5; 7 bases agree with TRBD2. The CDR3 contains 18 residues. Per the germline V gene, CDR1 is SGHTA and CDR2 is FQGNSA. The CDR3 sequence is CASSSGRYASGDQETLYF. The CDR3 nucleotides read TGTGCCAGCAGCTCGGGGCGTTATGCTAGCGGAGACCAAGAGACCCTGTACTTC.

This clonotype was detected ten times or more. The chain links TRBV5-6 to TRBJ2-3, with 7 positions matching TRBD1. Germline CDR1 SGHDT, CDR2 YYEEEE. The CDR3 is made up of 15 amino acids. The V segment lost 2 bases and the J segment 2 bases; nucleotides outside the gene matches: 5. The CDR3 coding sequence is TGTGCCAGCAGCTTCAGGGGGTTCAACACAGATACGCAGTATTTT. This sequence encodes CASSFRGFNTDTQYF.

This clonotype was counted ten times or more. The J gene is TRBJ2-1, the V gene TRBV6-1; 9 bases align to TRBD2. Germline V gene sequence: CDR1 MNHNS, CDR2 SASEGT. Trimming took 4 bases from V and 5 from J; bases not matched to a gene: 3. The CDR3 is made up of 14 amino acids. As DNA, the CDR3 is TGTGCCAGCAGTGTAGCGGGGGCAAACAATGAGCAGTTCTTC. Its translation: CASSVAGANNEQFF.

In this sample, this clonotype turned up many times. The rearrangement joins TRBV20-1 to TRBJ2-1; 9 bases are shared with TRBD1. The CDR3 runs to 14 residues. J gave up 8 bases and V 3 bases, and 8 bases lay outside the gene matches. The germline V gene encodes CDR1 DFQATT and CDR2 SNEGSKA (reference sequence). The DNA of the CDR3 is TGCAGTGCTAGGGCCGGACAGGGGCGCGATGAGCAGTTCTTC. Its protein is CSARAGQGRDEQFF.

This clonotype was found many times. The chain carries TRBV7-2 and TRBJ2-7; possibly TRBD2 for D (6 bases). CDR3 size: 14 residues. V was shortened by 0 bases and J by 2 bases, with 8 bases between the two germline ends. From germline, CDR1 is SGHTA and CDR2 FQGNSA. Written as DNA, the CDR3 is TGTGCCAGCAGCTTAGCTGGCGGGGCCTACGAGCAGTACTTC. This translates into CASSLAGGAYEQYF.

The gene calls are TRBV5-4 and TRBJ2-1; 8 bases agree with TRBD1. CDR1 SGHNT and CDR2 YYREEE come from the germline V gene (reference sequence). This CDR3 has 15 residues. V shed 2 bases, J shed 6 bases, and the junction held 7 bases outside the gene matches. The CDR3 bases are TGTGCCAGCAGCTTCACTCGGACAGGGACCAATGAGCAGTTCTTC. Protein product: CASSFTRTGTNEQFF. Using reference TRBV5-4 and TRBJ2-1 for the parts outside the CDR3, the full variable domain is ETGVTQSPTHLIKTRGQQVTLRCSSQSGHNTVSWYQQALGQGPQFIFQYYREEENGRGNFPPRFSGLQFPNYSSELNVNALELDDSALYLCASSFTRTGTNEQFFGPGTRLTVL.

This clonotype occurred many times. The rearrangement links TRBV5-1 to TRBJ2-6, with D perhaps matching TRBD1 (6 bases). Trimming removed 0 bases from V and 5 bases from J, with 9 bases in between. Germline V gene sequence: CDR1 SGHRS, CDR2 YFSETQ. The CDR3 loop spans 15 amino acids. The DNA for the CDR3 is TGCGCCAGCAGCTTGGAGGGGGATTGGGCCAACGTCCTGACTTTC. Amino acids: CASSLEGDWANVLTF.

This clonotype was picked up a small number of times. V gene TRBV19 combines with J gene TRBJ1-2; TRBD1 is a possible D gene (6 bases). The CDR3 has 15 residues. With 3 bases removed from V and 4 bases from J, the gap between germline ends came to 15 bases. CDR1 is LNHDA and CDR2 is SQIVND in the germline V gene (reference sequence). CDR3 loop: CASSIGGGRAYGYTF. In nucleotides, the CDR3 is TGTGCCAGTAGTATCGGTGGGGGGCGAGCCTATGGCTACACCTTC.

This clonotype appeared many times. The genes are TRBV18 and TRBJ2-6, with a tentative D call TRBD1 (5 bases). The CDR3 is 16 amino acids. CDR1 is KGHSH and CDR2 is LQKENI in the germline V gene. V lost 2 bases to trimming and J lost 1 base, with 9 bases between them. CDR3 nucleotides: TGTGCCAGCTCACCAGAAGGGGATTCTGGGGCCAACGTCCTGACTTTC. Translation gives CASSPEGDSGANVLTF.

This clonotype has a count of ten or more. The chain has TRBV7-9 and TRBJ2-1, with a possible D match to TRBD2 (5 bases). With 0 bases removed from V and 10 bases from J, the gap between germline ends came to 10 bases. The germline V gene has CDR1 SEHNR and CDR2 FQNEAQ (reference sequence). CDR3 length equals 13 residues. For the CDR3, the DNA is TGTGCCAGCAGCTTAGCGAGGGAGTGGGAGCAGTTCTTC. It encodes CASSLAREWEQFF. The full variable domain, completed using reference TRBV7-9 and TRBJ2-1, is DTGVSQNPRHKITKRGQNVTFRCDPISEHNRLYWYRQTLGQGPEFLTYFQNEAQLEKSRLLSDRFSAERPKGSFSTLEIQRTEQGDSAMYLCASSLAREWEQFFGPGTRLTVL.

This rearrangement joins TRBV20-1 to TRBJ2-5; 7 bases are a match to TRBD2. In germline, CDR1 is DFQATT, CDR2 SNEGSKA (reference sequence). The ends lost 2 bases at V and 4 bases at J; junction bases unmatched: 10. CDR3 length equals 15 residues. CDR3 DNA sequence: TGCAGTGCTAGAAAAACCGGGAGGCGGGGAGAGACCCAGTACTTC. This encodes CSARKTGRRGETQYF.

This clonotype was counted at least ten times. V is TRBV3-1 and J is TRBJ2-5; 7 bases are shared with TRBD2. Germline CDR1 reads LGHDT; CDR2 reads YNNKEL (reference sequence). The CDR3 runs to 14 residues. Germline trimming cut 4 bases from V and 5 bases from J; bases unmatched to any gene: 7. As DNA, the CDR3 is TGTGCCAGCAGCCGGCAGGGAGGGGAGGAGACCCAGTACTTC. The encoded protein is CASSRQGGEETQYF.